This T cell receptor (beta chain) was obtained from a study of blood T cell repertoires in COVID-19. Overall study: T cells, B-cell-depleted T cells, or PBMCs provided the cDNA or gDNA that served as material.

Per the original methods: Quantification of nucleated cells was approximated via reference gene primer amplification. Sequencing used immunoSEQ multiplex PCR; TCRdb keeps in-frame clones, though not all of them. The V and J calls and clone size come from that table; D and trimming were worked out from the DNA. The table shows under 250,000 clones, with 86% occurring only once. In Seattle, patients joined the study during active infection and were tracked longitudinally. The CDR3 totals 15 residues. In germline, CDR1 is SGHRS, CDR2 YFSETQ. Trimming stripped 3 bases from V and 1 base from J, with 10 bases between.

The chain has TRBV5-1 and TRBJ2-2; D is possibly TRBD2 (5 bases). This clonotype was obtained from a man aged 50 or older with COVID-19, enrolled during active disease. Sequencing used peripheral blood. The CDR3 protein is CASSSGAGNTGELFF. The CDR3 DNA follows: TGCGCCAGCAGCTCGGGTGCGGGGAACACCGGGGAGCTGTTTTTT.